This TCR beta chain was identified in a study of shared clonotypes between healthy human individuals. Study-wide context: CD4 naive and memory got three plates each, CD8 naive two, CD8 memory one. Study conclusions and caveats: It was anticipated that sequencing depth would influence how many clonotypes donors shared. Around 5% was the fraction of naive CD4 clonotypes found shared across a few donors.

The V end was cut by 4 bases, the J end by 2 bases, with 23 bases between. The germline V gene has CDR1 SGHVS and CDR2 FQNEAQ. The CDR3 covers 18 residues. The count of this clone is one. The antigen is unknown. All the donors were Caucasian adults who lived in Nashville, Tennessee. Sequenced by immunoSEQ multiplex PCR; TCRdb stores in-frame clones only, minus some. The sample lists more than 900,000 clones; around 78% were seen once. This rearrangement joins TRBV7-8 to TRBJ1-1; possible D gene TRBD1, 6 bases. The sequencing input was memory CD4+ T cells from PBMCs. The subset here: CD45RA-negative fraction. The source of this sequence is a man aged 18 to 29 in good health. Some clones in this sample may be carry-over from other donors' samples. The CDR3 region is CASSSPVDWQGRNTEAFF. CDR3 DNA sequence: TGTGCCAGCAGCTCCCCCGTGGACTGGCAGGGGAGAAACACTGAAGCTTTCTTT.